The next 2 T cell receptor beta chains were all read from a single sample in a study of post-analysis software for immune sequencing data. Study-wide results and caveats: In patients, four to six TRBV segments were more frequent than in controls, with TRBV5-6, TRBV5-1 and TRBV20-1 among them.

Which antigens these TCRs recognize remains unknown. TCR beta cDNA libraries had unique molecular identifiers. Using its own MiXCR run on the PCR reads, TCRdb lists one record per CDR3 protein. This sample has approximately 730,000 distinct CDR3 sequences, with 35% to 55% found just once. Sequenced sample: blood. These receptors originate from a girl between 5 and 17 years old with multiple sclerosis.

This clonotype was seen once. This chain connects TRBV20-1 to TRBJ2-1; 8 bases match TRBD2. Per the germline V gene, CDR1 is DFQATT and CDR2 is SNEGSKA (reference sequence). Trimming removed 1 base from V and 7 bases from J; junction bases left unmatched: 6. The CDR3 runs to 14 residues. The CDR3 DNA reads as TGCAGTGCTAGAGGAGCGGGAGCTGGTAATGAGCAGTTCTTC. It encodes CSARGAGAGNEQFF.

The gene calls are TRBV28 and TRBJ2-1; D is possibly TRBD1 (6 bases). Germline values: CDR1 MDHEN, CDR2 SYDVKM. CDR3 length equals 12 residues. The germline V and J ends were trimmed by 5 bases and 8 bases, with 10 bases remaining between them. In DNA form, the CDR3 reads TGTGCCAGCAGTACAGGGCCTGATGAGCAGTTCTTC. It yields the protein CASSTGPDEQFF.